These 25 T cell receptor beta chains share one sample of origin, sequenced in a study of long-term antiretroviral therapy in people with HIV. The assay, immunoSEQ v3.0, was run at survey level. Here immunoSEQ multiplex PCR was the method, and the copy in TCRdb shows in-frame clones only, minus some. This table has fewer than 30,000 clones, around 83% appearing once. The specimen comprised unsorted PBMCs, sampled 2.7 years after starting antiretroviral therapy. These receptor sequences come from a man aged 35-49 years with HIV.

This chain joins TRBV9 and TRBJ2-2, with 8 bases fitting TRBD1. Germline assignment: CDR1 SGDLS and CDR2 YYNGEE. The CDR3 runs to 14 residues. The trim removed 5 bases at V and 4 bases at J, leaving 4 bases unmatched. CDR3 region: CASSPTGGTGELFF. CDR3 nucleotide sequence: TGTGCCAGCAGTCCAACAGGGGGCACCGGGGAGCTGTTTTTT.

The J gene is TRBJ2-7, the V gene TRBV4-3, with a possible D match to TRBD2 (5 bases). Trimming cost V 1 base and J 2 bases, with 9 bases left between them. The CDR3 has 14 amino acids. CDR1 is LGHNA, CDR2 YSLEER, per germline. CDR3 nucleotide sequence: TGCGCCAGCAGCCAAGCGGGGAACACCTACGAGCAGTACTTC. The encoded protein is CASSQAGNTYEQYF.

The J gene is TRBJ1-2, the V gene TRBV4-1; D is unresolved. The CDR3 is 16 amino acids. Germline V gene data show CDR1 as MGHRA and CDR2 as YSYEKL. The V end was cut by 1 base, the J end by 10 bases, with 22 bases between. The CDR3 region is CASSQGLGVTYVTYTF. The CDR3 nucleotides read TGCGCCAGCAGCCAAGGGCTTGGGGTGACCTATGTGACCTACACCTTC.

The chain has TRBV7-9 and TRBJ2-5; D unclear. CDR3 length equals 13 residues. V was cut by 2 bases and J by 5 bases, with 9 bases left in between. Germline CDR1 and CDR2: SEHNR and FQNEAQ (reference sequence). For the CDR3, the DNA is TGTGCCAGCAGCTTATCTCTAGTTGAGACCCAGTACTTC. The encoded protein is CASSLSLVETQYF.

The CDR3 sequence is CASSFWTGTNFQPQHF. The DNA of the CDR3 is TGTGCCAGCAGTTTTTGGACAGGGACCAATTTCCAGCCCCAGCATTTT. The genes are TRBV28 and TRBJ1-5; 8 bases match TRBD1. The CDR3 is 16 amino acids. The V segment lost 3 bases and the J segment 7 bases; nucleotides outside the gene matches: 11. Looked up from germline, CDR1 is MDHEN and CDR2 is SYDVKM.

The chain joins TRBV4-2 to TRBJ1-5; possibly TRBD1 for D (5 bases). Germline-derived CDR1 and CDR2 are LGHNA and YNFKEQ. The length of the CDR3 is 19 residues. V gave up 1 base and J gave up 0 bases, with 19 bases separating them. CDR3: CASSQASGGTIFSNQPQHF. CDR3 in DNA: TGTGCCAGCAGCCAAGCTTCTGGGGGGACCATTTTTAGCAATCAGCCCCAGCATTTT.

The chain has TRBV6-4 and TRBJ2-6; D gene ambiguous. The CDR3 totals 16 residues. V lost 8 bases, J lost 0 bases, and 14 bases lay in between. Germline V gives CDR1 MRHNA, CDR2 SNTAGT. The CDR3 here is CASPSPSLSGANVLTF. The CDR3, as DNA: TGTGCCAGCCCATCCCCCTCTCTCTCTGGGGCCAACGTCCTGACTTTC.

The chain uses TRBV6-6 and TRBJ2-7, with 7 bases matching TRBD2. The CDR3 runs 15 residues. J was trimmed by 7 bases and V by 5 bases; bases with no gene match: 14. The germline V gene encodes CDR1 MNHNY and CDR2 SVGAGI (reference sequence). CDR3 nucleotide sequence: TGTGCCAGCAGTGGGAGGGCAGGCAGCACGTTGGAGCAGTACTTC. Its protein product is CASSGRAGSTLEQYF.

The chain combines TRBV11-2 with TRBJ2-7; the D gene is possibly TRBD2 (5 bases). The V gene lost 1 base and the J gene lost 7 bases, with 8 bases spanning the gap. In germline, CDR1 is SGHAT, CDR2 FQNNGV. CDR3 length: 12 amino acids. CDR3 DNA sequence: TGTGCCAGCAGCTTAGGAGGGTGGGAGCAGTACTTC. Translated: CASSLGGWEQYF.

The chain employs TRBV28 and TRBJ2-7; TRBD2 aligns across 8 bases. Germline assignment: CDR1 MDHEN and CDR2 SYDVKM. V was clipped by 5 bases and J by 2 bases; unmatched bases: 8. The CDR3 runs 15 residues. CDR3 protein: CASSHTSGGAYEQYF. The CDR3 nucleotides read TGTGCCAGCAGTCATACTAGCGGAGGAGCCTACGAGCAGTACTTC.

J is TRBJ2-1 and V is TRBV11-2; 8 positions match TRBD1. The V segment lost 6 bases and the J segment 5 bases; nucleotides outside the gene matches: 9. The CDR3 length is 15 residues. Germline CDR1 is SGHAT and CDR2 is FQNNGV. The CDR3 bases are TGTGCCAGCAGGACTCTGCGGGACAGGAACAATGAGCAGTTCTTC. Protein: CASRTLRDRNNEQFF.

V and J are TRBV7-2 and TRBJ1-2; D is possibly TRBD1 (5 bases). Trimming pared 4 bases from V and 5 bases from J, leaving 17 bases between. This CDR3 comprises 15 residues. Germline CDR1 reads SGHTA; CDR2 reads FQGNSA. For the CDR3, the DNA is TGTGCCAGCAGCTACAATCTTCCGGGGCGATATGGCTACACCTTC. This gives the protein CASSYNLPGRYGYTF.

The CDR3 sequence: CAISVLGEGRNEQYF. The CDR3 nucleotides read TGTGCCATCAGTGTTTTGGGGGAGGGCCGGAACGAGCAGTACTTC. The chain is built from TRBV10-3 and TRBJ2-7; 7 positions agree with TRBD2. This CDR3 has 15 amino acids. From germline, CDR1 is ENHRY and CDR2 SYGVKD. The J segment lost 5 bases and the V segment lost 4 bases, leaving 11 bases of the junction unmatched.

The chain couples TRBV2 to TRBJ2-2; D may match TRBD1 or TRBD2 (5 bases each). CDR1 and CDR2 (germline): SNHLY, FYNNEI. Trimming shortened V by 1 base and J by 3 bases, and 18 bases separated the two germline ends. This CDR3 is 18 amino acids long. DNA of the CDR3: TGTGCCAGCAGTGAAGGTCCCCTTCTCATGGGGGACACCGGGGAGCTGTTTTTT. This encodes CASSEGPLLMGDTGELFF.

The J gene is TRBJ1-2, the V gene TRBV5-1; TRBD1 aligns across 9 bases. Germline values: CDR1 SGHRS, CDR2 YFSETQ. V was pared by 1 base and J by 6 bases, with 4 bases of the junction left unmatched. The CDR3 is 14 residues long. The CDR3 reads CASSLTGGGDGYTF. Written as DNA, the CDR3 is TGCGCCAGCAGCTTGACAGGGGGCGGGGATGGCTACACCTTC.

The rearrangement uses TRBV13 and TRBJ2-7; D uncertain. The CDR3 extends over 18 amino acids. CDR1 and CDR2 from the germline V gene are PRHDT and FYEKMQ (reference sequence). V lost 1 base and J lost 5, with 24 bases in between. The CDR3 bases are TGTGCCAGCAGCTTAGAGCCGTCGATTGGAAACACGCTGGACGAGCAGTACTTC. Translation gives CASSLEPSIGNTLDEQYF.

The genes are TRBV19 and TRBJ1-5; tentative D call: TRBD1 (5 bases). This CDR3 comprises 17 residues. The V gene lost 2 bases and the J gene lost 1 base, with 15 bases spanning the gap. Germline CDR1 and CDR2: LNHDA and SQIVND (reference sequence). This chain's CDR3 is CASSIIQGGSSNQPQHF. CDR3 nucleotide sequence: TGTGCCAGTAGTATAATCCAGGGCGGCTCAAGCAATCAGCCCCAGCATTTT.

V usage is TRBV7-2 and J usage is TRBJ2-3, with 9 bases matching TRBD2. This CDR3 is built from 18 residues. The V segment lost 2 bases and the J segment 2 bases; nucleotides outside the gene matches: 11. Germline loops: CDR1 SGHTA, CDR2 FQGNSA. The CDR3 sequence is CASSLKRAGGPNTDTQYF. The CDR3 nucleotides read TGTGCCAGCAGCTTAAAAAGAGCGGGGGGCCCTAACACAGATACGCAGTATTTT.

In DNA, the CDR3 is TGTGCCAGCAGCCCGGGCGGCTCCTACGAGCAGTACTTC. It yields the protein CASSPGGSYEQYF. The chain is built from TRBV4-2 and TRBJ2-7; no reliable D call. CDR1 LGHNA and CDR2 YNFKEQ come from the germline V gene. V was trimmed by 4 bases and J by 0 bases, leaving 7 bases between them. This CDR3 is 13 amino acids long.

The rearrangement uses TRBV5-6 and TRBJ2-1, with TRBD1 identical over 8 bases. The trim removed 5 bases at V and 8 bases at J, leaving 12 bases unmatched. This CDR3 region has 15 residues. Looked up from germline, CDR1 is SGHDT and CDR2 is YYEEEE. This chain's CDR3 is CASSFTGGDPYEQFF. For the CDR3, the DNA is TGTGCCAGCAGTTTTACAGGGGGAGACCCATATGAGCAGTTCTTC.

The rearrangement joins TRBV5-6 to TRBJ2-7; possible D gene TRBD1, 7 bases. Deletions cut 4 bases from V and 3 bases from J, with 14 bases between. The CDR3 runs 14 residues. Germline V gene data show CDR1 as SGHDT and CDR2 as YYEEEE. The CDR3 protein is CASSRGDSYYEQYF. CDR3 in DNA: TGTGCCAGCAGCCGCGGGGACAGTTACTACGAGCAGTACTTC. The whole variable domain, filled in from reference TRBV5-6 and TRBJ2-7, reads DAGVTQSPTHLIKTRGQQVTLRCSPKSGHDTVSWYQQALGQGPQFIFQYYEEEERQRGNFPDRFSGHQFPNYSSELNVNALLLGDSALYLCASSRGDSYYEQYFGPGTRLTVT.

The CDR3 DNA follows: TGTGCCATCAAACCTAGCACAGATACGCAGTATTTT. It codes for CAIKPSTDTQYF. V is TRBV10-3 and J is TRBJ2-3; no definite D call. CDR1 ENHRY and CDR2 SYGVKD come from the germline V gene. V lost 7 bases to trimming and J lost 0 bases, with 5 bases between them. The CDR3 covers 12 residues.

V gene TRBV7-2 combines with J gene TRBJ2-7, with D perhaps TRBD1 or TRBD2 (5 bases each). Germline-derived CDR1 and CDR2 are SGHTA and FQGNSA. V was cut by 5 bases and J by 4 bases, with 18 bases left in between. The CDR3 totals 15 residues. The CDR3: CASSPGQGAVYEQYF. The CDR3 region has the DNA TGTGCCAGCAGCCCGGGGCAGGGCGCTGTTTACGAGCAGTACTTC.

The chain joins TRBV9 to TRBJ1-1; tentatively, D is TRBD1 (5 bases). Germline CDR1 SGDLS, CDR2 YYNGEE. The ends were cut back, 2 bases at V and 5 bases at J, with 19 bases in the middle. The CDR3 length is 16 residues. Here the CDR3 DNA reads TGTGCCAGCAGCGTTGAGGCCAGGGTGCAGGGAACTGAAGCTTTCTTT. Translated: CASSVEARVQGTEAFF. The variable domain in full, completed from reference TRBV9 and TRBJ1-1, reads DSGVTQTPKHLITATGQRVTLRCSPRSGDLSVYWYQQSLDQGLQFLIQYYNGEERAKGNILERFSAQQFPDLHSELNLSSLELGDSALYFCASSVEARVQGTEAFFGQGTRLTVV.

The chain joins TRBV30 to TRBJ1-4; D unclear. Per the germline V gene, CDR1 is GTSNPN and CDR2 is SVGIG (reference sequence). The CDR3 has 12 amino acids. The V gene lost 7 bases and the J gene lost 10 bases, with 16 bases spanning the gap. CDR3 bases: TGTGCCTTCGACGAGAGCGCCGGAAAACTGTTTTTT. This translates into CAFDESAGKLFF.